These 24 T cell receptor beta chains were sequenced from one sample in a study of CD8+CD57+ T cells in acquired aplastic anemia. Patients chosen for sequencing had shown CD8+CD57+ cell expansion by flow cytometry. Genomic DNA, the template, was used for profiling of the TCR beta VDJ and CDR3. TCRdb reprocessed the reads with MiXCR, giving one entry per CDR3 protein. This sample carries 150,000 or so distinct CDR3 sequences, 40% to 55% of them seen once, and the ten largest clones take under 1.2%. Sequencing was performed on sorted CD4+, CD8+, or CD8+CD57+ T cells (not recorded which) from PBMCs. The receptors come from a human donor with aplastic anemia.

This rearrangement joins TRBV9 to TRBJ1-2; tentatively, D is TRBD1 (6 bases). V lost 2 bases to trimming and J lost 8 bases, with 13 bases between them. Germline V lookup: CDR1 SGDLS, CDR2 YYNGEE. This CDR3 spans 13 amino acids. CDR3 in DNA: TGTGCCAGCAGCGTCACAGGGTCTGAGGGCTACACCTTC. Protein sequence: CASSVTGSEGYTF.

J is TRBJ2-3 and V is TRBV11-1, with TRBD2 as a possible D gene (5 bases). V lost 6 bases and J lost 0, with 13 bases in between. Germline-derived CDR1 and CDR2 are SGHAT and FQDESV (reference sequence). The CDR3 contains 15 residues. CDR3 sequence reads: CASRPTSASTDTQYF. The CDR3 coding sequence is TGTGCCAGCAGACCCACTAGTGCTAGCACAGATACGCAGTATTTT.

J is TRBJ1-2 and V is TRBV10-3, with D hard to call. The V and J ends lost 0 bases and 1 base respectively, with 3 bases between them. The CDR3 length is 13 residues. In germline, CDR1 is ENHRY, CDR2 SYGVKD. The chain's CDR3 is CAISESNNYGYTF. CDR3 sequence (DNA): TGTGCCATCAGTGAGTCGAATAACTATGGCTACACCTTC.

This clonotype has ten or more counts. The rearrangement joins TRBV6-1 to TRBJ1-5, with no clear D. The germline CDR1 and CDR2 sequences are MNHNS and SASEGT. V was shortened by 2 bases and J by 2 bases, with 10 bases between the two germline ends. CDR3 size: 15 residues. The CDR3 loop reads CASSERLGGNQPQHF. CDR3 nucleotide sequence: TGTGCCAGCAGTGAACGACTTGGGGGCAATCAGCCCCAGCATTTT.

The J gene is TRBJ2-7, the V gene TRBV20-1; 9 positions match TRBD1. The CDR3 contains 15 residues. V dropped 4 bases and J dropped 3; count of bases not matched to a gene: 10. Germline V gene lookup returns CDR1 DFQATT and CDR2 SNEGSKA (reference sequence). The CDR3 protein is CSATSRGQGNYEQYF. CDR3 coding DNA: TGCAGTGCTACCTCCCGGGGACAGGGTAACTACGAGCAGTACTTC.

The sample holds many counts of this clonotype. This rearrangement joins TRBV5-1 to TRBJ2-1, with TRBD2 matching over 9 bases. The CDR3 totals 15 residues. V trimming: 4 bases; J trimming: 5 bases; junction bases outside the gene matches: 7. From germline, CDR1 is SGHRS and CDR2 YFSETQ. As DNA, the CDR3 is TGCGCCAGCAGCACCGGGACTAGCCGGAACAATGAGCAGTTCTTC. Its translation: CASSTGTSRNNEQFF. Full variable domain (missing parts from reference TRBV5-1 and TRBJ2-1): KAGVTQTPRYLIKTRGQQVTLSCSPISGHRSVSWYQQTPGQGLQFLFEYFSETQRNKGNFPGRFSGRQFSNSRSEMNVSTLELGDSALYLCASSTGTSRNNEQFFGPGTRLTVL.

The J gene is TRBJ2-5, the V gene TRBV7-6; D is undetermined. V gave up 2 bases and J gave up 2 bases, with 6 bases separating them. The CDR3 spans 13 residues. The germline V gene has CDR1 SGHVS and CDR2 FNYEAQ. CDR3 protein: CASSLIRQETQYF. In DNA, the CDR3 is TGTGCCAGCAGCTTAATCAGACAAGAGACCCAGTACTTC.

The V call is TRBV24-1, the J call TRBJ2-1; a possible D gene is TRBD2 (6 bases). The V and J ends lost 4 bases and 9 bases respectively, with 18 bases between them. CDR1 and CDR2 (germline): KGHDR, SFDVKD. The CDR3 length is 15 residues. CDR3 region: CATSERDREWSEQFF. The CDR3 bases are TGTGCCACCAGTGAGCGGGACCGAGAGTGGAGTGAGCAGTTCTTC.

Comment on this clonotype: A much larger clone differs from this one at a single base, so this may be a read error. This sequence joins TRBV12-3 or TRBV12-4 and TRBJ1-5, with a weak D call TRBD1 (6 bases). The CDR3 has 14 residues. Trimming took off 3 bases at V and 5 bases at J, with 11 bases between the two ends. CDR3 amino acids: CASSFMDSDQPQHF. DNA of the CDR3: TGTGCCAGCAGTTTTATGGACAGCGATCAGCCCCAGCATTTT.

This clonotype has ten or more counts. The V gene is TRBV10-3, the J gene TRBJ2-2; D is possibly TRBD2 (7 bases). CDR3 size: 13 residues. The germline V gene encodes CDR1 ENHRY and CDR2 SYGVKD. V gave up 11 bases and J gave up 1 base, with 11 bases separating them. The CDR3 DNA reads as TGTGCCGGGGGGGGGCAGAACACCGGGGAGCTGTTTTTT. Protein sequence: CAGGGQNTGELFF.

This CDR3 reads CASSLGSVNTQYF. The DNA of the CDR3 is TGTGCCAGCAGTTTAGGGTCAGTCAATACGCAGTATTTT. The chain couples TRBV12-3 or TRBV12-4 to TRBJ2-3, with no clear D. Trimming shortened V by 1 base and J by 7 bases, and 9 bases separated the two germline ends. The CDR3 is made up of 13 amino acids.

The CDR3 protein is CATSLQQGPETQYF. The CDR3 coding sequence is TGTGCCACCAGCTTACAACAGGGCCCCGAGACCCAGTACTTC. The genes are TRBV15 and TRBJ2-5, with a possible D match to TRBD1 (6 bases). V dropped 5 bases and J dropped 5 bases, with 15 bases sitting between them. The CDR3 totals 14 residues. Per the germline V gene, CDR1 is LNHNV and CDR2 is YYDKDF (reference sequence).

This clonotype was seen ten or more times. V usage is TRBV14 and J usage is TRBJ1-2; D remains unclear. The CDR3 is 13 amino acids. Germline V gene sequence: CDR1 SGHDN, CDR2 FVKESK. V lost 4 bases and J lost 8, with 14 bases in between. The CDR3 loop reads CASSRSSFDGYTF. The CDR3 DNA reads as TGTGCCAGCAGCCGTTCTAGCTTTGACGGCTACACCTTC.

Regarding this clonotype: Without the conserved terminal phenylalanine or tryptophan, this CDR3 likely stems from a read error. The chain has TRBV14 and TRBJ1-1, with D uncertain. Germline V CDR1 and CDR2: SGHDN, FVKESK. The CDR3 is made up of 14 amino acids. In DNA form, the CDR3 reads TGTGCCAGCAGCCAAGTTGGTCCGAACACTGGAGCTTTCCTT. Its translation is CASSQVGPNTGAFL.

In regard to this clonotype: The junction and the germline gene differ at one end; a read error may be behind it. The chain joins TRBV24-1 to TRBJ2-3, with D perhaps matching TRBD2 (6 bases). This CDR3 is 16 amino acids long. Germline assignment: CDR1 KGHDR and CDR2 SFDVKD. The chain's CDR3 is CTTSDPRKGLADTQYF. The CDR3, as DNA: TGTACCACCAGTGACCCCCGAAAGGGCCTAGCGGATACGCAGTATTTT.

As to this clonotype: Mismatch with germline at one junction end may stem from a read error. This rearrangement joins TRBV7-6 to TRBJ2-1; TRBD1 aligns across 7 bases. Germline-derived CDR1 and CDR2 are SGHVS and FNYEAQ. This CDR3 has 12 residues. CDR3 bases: TGTGCCAGCAGCCTAGCAGGGGGTGAGCAGTTCTTC. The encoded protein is CASSLAGGEQFF.

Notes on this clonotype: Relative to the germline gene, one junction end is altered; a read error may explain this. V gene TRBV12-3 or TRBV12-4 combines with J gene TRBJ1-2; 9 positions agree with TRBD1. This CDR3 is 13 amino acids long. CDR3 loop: CASSFGLDRGLRF. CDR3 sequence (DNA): TGTGCCAGCAGTTTTGGGCTGGACAGGGGACTTCGTTTC.

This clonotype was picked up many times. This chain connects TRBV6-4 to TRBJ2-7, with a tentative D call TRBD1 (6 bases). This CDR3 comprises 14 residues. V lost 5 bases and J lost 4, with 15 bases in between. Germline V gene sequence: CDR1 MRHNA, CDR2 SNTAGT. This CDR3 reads CASSIETGDYEQYF. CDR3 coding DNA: TGTGCCAGCAGTATTGAGACAGGTGATTACGAGCAGTACTTC.

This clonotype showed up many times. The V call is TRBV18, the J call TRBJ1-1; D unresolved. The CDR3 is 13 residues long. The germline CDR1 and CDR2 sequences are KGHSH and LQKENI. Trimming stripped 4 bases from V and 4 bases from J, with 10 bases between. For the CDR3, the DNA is TGTGCCAGCTCACAGAAGGCAGGCACTGAAGCTTTCTTT. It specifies CASSQKAGTEAFF.

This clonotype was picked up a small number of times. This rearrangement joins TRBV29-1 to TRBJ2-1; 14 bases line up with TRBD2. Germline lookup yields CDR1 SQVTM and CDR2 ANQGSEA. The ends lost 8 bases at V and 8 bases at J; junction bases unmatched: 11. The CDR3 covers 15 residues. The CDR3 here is CSTGTSGSVGDEQFF. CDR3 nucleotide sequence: TGCAGCACCGGGACTAGCGGGAGTGTTGGCGATGAGCAGTTCTTC.

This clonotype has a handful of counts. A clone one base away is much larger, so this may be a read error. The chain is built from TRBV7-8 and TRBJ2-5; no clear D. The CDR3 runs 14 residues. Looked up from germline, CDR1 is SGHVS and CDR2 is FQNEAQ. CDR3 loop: CASNPLLYQETRYF. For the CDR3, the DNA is TGTGCCAGCAACCCGTTGCTGTACCAAGAGACCCGGTACTTC. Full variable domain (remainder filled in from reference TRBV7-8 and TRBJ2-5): GAGVSQSPRYKVAKRGQDVALRCDPISGHVSLFWYQQALGQGPEFLTYFQNEAQLDKSGLPSDRFFAERPEGSVSTLKIQRTQQEDSAVYLCASNPLLYQETRYFGPGTRLLVL.

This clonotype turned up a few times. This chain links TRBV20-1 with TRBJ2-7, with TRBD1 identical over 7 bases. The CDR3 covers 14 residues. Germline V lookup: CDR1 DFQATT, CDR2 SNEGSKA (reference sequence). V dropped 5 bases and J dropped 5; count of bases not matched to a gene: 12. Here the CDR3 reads CSAHTDRVDHEQYF. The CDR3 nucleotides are TGCAGTGCTCATACCGACAGGGTAGACCACGAGCAGTACTTC.

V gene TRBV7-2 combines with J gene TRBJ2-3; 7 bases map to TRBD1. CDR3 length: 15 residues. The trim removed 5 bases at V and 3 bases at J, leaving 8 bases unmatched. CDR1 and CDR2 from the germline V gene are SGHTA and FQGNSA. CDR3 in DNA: TGTGCCAGCAGCCGCGATAGGGACAGTACAGATACGCAGTATTTT. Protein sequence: CASSRDRDSTDTQYF.

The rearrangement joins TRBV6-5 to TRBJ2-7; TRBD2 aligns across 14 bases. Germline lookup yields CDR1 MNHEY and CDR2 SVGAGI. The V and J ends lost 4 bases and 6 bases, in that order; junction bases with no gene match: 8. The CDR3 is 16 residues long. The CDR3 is CASSSTRLAGGGEQYF. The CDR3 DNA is TGTGCCAGCAGTTCCACCCGACTAGCGGGGGGGGGCGAGCAGTACTTC.